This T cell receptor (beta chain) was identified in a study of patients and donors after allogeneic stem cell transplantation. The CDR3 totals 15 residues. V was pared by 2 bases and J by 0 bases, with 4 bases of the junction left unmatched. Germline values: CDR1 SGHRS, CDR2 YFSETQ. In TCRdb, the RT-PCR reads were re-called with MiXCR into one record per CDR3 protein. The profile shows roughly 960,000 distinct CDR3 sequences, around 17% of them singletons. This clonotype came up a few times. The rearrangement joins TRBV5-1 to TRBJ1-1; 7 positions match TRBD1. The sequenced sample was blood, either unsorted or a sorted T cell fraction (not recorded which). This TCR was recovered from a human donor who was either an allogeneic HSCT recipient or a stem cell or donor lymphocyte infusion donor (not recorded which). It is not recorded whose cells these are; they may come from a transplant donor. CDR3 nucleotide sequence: TGCGCCAGCAGCTTTAAGGGGGCGGTGAACACTGAAGCTTTCTTT. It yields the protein CASSFKGAVNTEAFF.